This T cell receptor beta chain was recorded in a study of blood T cell repertoires in COVID-19. Background on the study: Researchers got acute and convalescent COVID-19 samples from the United States, Italy and Spain. The cDNA or gDNA used as material had been derived from T cells, B-cell-depleted T cells, or PBMCs.

The V and J ends lost 5 bases and 1 base, in that order; junction bases with no gene match: 20. CDR1 SGHVS and CDR2 FQNEAQ come from the germline V gene. CDR3 length: 20 amino acids. Original processing methods: The assay estimated nucleated cells by amplifying reference gene primers. Sequencing was performed with immunoSEQ multiplex PCR; in TCRdb, only in-frame clones are kept and a portion is missing. Clonal size and the V and J genes are those of that table, whereas D and trimming came from the DNA. The table records about 41,000 clones, 70% to 90% of them present only once. Sequencing was carried out using peripheral blood. This chain uses TRBV7-8 with TRBJ1-5; 7 nucleotides agree with TRBD1. This TCR derives from a man in his 60s with acute or convalescent COVID-19. CDR3 sequence (DNA): TGTGCCAGCAGCCGAGCGGACAGGTTTTCTTTATTAGAAAGCAATCAGCCCCAGCATTTT. It codes for CASSRADRFSLLESNQPQHF.